The clone carrying this T cell receptor (beta chain) appeared a single time. A far larger clone is just one base off, so this is likely a read error. Germline assignment: CDR1 MNHEY and CDR2 SVGAGI. The CDR3 sequence is 15 residues long. Trimming cost V 5 bases and J 11 bases, with 24 bases left between them. The data are from a study of low-dose radiotherapy and immunotherapy resistance in tumors. With TRAV- and TRBV-specific primers, first-strand cDNA was made, covering the alpha and beta chains. With a V-primer adapter and a constant-region primer, TCRs were amplified for approximately 19 PCR cycles. TCRdb independently ran MiXCR on the reads; one entry per CDR3 protein. The top ten clones hold approximately 4% of a sample with roughly 100,000 distinct CDR3 sequences, roughly 20% of them seen once. Time point given: after trial treatment. Treatment defined: LDRT plus nivolumab, ipilimumab, low-dose cyclophosphamide and aspirin (RACIN trial).

The specimen comprised PBMCs, sampled after low-dose radiotherapy plus immunotherapy. The chain is built from TRBV6-5 and TRBJ2-5; D remains unclear. The source is a male donor with prostate cancer. CDR3 coding DNA: TGTGCCAGCAGTCCGACCTATCCCCCTGAAAATGAGCAGTACTTC. Protein product: CASSPTYPPENEQYF.